The entry below describes one TCR beta chain. Documented time point: pretreatment peripheral blood. Locally advanced or metastatic urothelial carcinoma was present in patients. The data were obtained in a study of PD-L1 blockade in urothelial cancer. Overall study context: The patients had undergone anywhere from 0 to 3 prior chemotherapy regimens.

Each PCR received spiked synthetic TCR analog templates. This table comes from immunoSEQ multiplex PCR, and its TCRdb copy is limited to in-frame clones, with some not included. The table records tens of thousands of clones, around 81% of them present only once. This CDR3 has 16 amino acids. Germline V gene sequence: CDR1 SNHLY, CDR2 FYNNEI. V was clipped by 1 base and J by 6 bases, with 18 bases between them. The clonotype originates from a man in his 70s with urothelial cancer. The sample here was PBMCs, taken around atezolizumab (anti-PD-L1) treatment. The V gene is TRBV2, the J gene TRBJ1-2; D is perhaps TRBD1 (6 bases). The CDR3 sequence is CASSEGFWGRLNGYTF. CDR3 nucleotides: TGTGCCAGCAGTGAAGGTTTTTGGGGGCGGCTGAATGGCTACACCTTC.